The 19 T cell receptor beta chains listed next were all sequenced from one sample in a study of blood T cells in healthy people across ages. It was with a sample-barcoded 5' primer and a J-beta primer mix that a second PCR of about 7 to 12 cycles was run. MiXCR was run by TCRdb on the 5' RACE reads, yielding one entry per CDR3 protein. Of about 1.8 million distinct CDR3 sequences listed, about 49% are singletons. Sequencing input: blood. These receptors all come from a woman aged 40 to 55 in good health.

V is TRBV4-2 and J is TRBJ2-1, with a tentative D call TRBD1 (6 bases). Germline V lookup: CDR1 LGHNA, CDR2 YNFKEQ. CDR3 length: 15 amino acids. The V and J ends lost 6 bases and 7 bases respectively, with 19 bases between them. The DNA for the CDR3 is TGTGCCAGCAGGGCGGAAAACAGGGTGGGGAATGAGCAGTTCTTC. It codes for CASRAENRVGNEQFF.

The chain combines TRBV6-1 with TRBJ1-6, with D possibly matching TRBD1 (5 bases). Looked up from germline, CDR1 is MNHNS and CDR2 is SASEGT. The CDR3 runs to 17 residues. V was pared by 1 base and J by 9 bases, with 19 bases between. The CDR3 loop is CASSEGGGQGVISPLHF. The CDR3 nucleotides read TGTGCCAGCAGTGAAGGCGGTGGCCAGGGTGTGATTTCACCCCTCCACTTT.

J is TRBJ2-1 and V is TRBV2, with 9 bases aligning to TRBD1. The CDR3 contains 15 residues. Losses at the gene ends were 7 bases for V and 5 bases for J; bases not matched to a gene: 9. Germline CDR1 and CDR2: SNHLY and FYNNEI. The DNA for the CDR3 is TGTGCCAGCATCCTCGGGGGACAGGGAAACAATGAGCAGTTCTTC. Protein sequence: CASILGGQGNNEQFF.

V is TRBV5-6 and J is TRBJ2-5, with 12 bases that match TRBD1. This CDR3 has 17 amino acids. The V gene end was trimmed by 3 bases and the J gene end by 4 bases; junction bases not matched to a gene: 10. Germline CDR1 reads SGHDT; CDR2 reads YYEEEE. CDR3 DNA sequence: TGTGCCAGCAGCTCAGATGGGGGACAGGGGGCTCGAGAGACCCAGTACTTC. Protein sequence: CASSSDGGQGARETQYF.

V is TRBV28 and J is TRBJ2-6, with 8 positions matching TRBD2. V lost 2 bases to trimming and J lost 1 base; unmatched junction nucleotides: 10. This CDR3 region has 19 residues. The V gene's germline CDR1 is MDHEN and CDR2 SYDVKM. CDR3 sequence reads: CASSLEVAGGESGANVLTF. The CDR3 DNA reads TGTGCCAGCAGTTTAGAGGTGGCGGGGGGAGAGTCTGGGGCCAACGTCCTGACTTTC.

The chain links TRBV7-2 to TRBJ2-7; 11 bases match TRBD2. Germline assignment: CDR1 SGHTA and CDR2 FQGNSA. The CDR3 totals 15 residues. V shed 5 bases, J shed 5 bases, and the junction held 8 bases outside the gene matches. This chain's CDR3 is CASSGSGGALDEQYF. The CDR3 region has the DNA TGTGCCAGCAGCGGTAGCGGGGGGGCCCTCGACGAGCAGTACTTC.

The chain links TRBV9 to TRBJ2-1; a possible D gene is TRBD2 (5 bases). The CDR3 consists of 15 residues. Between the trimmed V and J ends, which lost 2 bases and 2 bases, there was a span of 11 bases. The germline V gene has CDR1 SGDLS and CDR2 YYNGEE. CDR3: CASSVAGWAYNEQFF. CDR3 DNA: TGTGCCAGCAGCGTGGCGGGTTGGGCCTACAATGAGCAGTTCTTC.

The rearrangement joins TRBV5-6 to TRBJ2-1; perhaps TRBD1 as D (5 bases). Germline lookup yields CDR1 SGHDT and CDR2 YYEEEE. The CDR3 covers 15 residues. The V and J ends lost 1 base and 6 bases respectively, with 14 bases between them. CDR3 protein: CASSLLQAVGNEQFF. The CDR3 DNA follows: TGTGCCAGCAGCTTGTTACAGGCCGTGGGCAATGAGCAGTTCTTC.

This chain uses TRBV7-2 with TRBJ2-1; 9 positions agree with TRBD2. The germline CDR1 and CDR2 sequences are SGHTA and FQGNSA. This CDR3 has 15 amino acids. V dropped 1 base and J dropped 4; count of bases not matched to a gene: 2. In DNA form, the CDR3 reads TGTGCCAGCAGCTTAGATGCGGGGGGGTACAATGAGCAGTTCTTC. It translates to CASSLDAGGYNEQFF.

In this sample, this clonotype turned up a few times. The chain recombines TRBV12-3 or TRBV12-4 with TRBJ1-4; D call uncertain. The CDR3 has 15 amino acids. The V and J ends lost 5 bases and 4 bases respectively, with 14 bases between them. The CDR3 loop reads CASSDSDTLNEKLFF. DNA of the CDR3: TGTGCCAGCAGTGATTCCGACACACTTAATGAAAAACTGTTTTTT.

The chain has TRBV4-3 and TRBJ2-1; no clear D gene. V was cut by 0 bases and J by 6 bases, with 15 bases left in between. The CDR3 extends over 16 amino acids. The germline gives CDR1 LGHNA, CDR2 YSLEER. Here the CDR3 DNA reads TGCGCCAGCAGCCAAGATCAGAATAGGGTTCGCAATGAGCAGTTCTTC. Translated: CASSQDQNRVRNEQFF.

The CDR3 DNA is TGTGCCAGCAGCCCCAGGAGAAGCACTGAAGCTTTCTTT. This codes for CASSPRRSTEAFF. The chain is built from TRBV7-9 and TRBJ1-1; D not resolved. V was shortened by 5 bases and J by 4 bases, with 11 bases between the two germline ends. This CDR3 spans 13 amino acids. Germline V gene data show CDR1 as SEHNR and CDR2 as FQNEAQ (reference sequence).

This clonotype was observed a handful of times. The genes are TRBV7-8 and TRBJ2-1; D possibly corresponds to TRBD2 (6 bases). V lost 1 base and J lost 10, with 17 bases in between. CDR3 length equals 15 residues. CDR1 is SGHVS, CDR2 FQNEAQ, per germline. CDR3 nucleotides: TGTGCCAGCAGCTTAGAGGCTGAAGCGGGCTACGAGCAGTTCTTC. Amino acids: CASSLEAEAGYEQFF. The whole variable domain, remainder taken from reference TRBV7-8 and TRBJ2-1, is GAGVSQSPRYKVAKRGQDVALRCDPISGHVSLFWYQQALGQGPEFLTYFQNEAQLDKSGLPSDRFFAERPEGSVSTLKIQRTQQEDSAVYLCASSLEAEAGYEQFFGPGTRLTVL.

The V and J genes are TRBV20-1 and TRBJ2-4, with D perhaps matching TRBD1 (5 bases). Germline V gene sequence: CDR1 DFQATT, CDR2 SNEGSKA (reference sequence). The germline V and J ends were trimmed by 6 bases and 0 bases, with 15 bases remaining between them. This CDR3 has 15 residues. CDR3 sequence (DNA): TGCAGTGCCTCCAGGGTATGGGAAGCCAAAAACATTCAGTACTTC. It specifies CSASRVWEAKNIQYF.

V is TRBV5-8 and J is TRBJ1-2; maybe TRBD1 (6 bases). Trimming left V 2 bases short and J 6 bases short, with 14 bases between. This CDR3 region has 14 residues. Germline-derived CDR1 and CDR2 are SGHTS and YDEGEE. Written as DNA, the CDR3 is TGTGCCAGCAGCTTTACGGGGGCGACGAATGGCTACACCTTC. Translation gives CASSFTGATNGYTF.

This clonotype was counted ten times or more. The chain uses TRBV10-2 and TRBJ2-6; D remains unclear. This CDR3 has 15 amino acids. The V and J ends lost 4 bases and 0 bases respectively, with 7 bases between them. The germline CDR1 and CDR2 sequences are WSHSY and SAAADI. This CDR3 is CASSARRSGANVLTF. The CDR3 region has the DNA TGCGCCAGCAGTGCCCGGCGCTCTGGGGCCAACGTCCTGACTTTC.

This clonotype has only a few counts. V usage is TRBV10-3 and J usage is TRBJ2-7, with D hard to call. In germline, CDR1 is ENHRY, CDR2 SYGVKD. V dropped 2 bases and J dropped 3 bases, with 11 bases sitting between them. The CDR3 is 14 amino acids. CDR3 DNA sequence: TGTGCCATCAGTGAGCCCGATCTTGGCTACGAGCAGTACTTC. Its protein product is CAISEPDLGYEQYF.

The CDR3 DNA is TGTGCCAGCAGTGACCGGGGCTTCTCCTACGAGCAGTACTTC. Amino acids: CASSDRGFSYEQYF. The chain has TRBV6-2 or TRBV6-3 and TRBJ2-7; D tentatively fits TRBD1 or TRBD2 (5 bases each). This CDR3 is built from 14 residues. CDR1 is MNHEY, CDR2 SVGEGT, per germline. V shed 5 bases and J shed 0 bases, with 11 bases lying between them.

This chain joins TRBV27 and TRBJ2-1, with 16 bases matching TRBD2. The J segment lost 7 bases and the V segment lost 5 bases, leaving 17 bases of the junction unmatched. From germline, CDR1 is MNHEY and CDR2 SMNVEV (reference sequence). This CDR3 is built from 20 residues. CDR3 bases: TGTGCCAGCAGTACTCTCGCGGGACTAGCGGGGGGGGGAATAGGGAATGAGCAGTTCTTC. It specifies CASSTLAGLAGGGIGNEQFF.